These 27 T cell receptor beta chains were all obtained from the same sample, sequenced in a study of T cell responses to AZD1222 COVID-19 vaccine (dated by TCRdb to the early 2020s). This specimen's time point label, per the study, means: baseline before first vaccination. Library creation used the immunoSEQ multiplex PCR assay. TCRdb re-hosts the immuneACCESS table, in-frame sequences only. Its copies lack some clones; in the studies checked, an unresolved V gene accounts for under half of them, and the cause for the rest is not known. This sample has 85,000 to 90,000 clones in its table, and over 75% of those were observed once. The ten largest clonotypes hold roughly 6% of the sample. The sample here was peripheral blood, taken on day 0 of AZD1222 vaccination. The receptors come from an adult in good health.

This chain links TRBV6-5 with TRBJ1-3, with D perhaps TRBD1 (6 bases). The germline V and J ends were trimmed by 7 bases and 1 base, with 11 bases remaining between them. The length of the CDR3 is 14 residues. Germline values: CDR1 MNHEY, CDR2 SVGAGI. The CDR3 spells CASTRGQSGNTIYF. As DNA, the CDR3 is TGTGCCAGCACCCGAGGACAGTCTGGAAACACCATATATTTT.

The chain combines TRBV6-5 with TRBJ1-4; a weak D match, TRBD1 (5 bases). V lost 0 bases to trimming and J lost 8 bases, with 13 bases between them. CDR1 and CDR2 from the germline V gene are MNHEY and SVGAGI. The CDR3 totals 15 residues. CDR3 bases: TGTGCCAGCAGTTACTCTGGGCAGGGTCGCGAAAAACTGTTTTTT. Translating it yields CASSYSGQGREKLFF.

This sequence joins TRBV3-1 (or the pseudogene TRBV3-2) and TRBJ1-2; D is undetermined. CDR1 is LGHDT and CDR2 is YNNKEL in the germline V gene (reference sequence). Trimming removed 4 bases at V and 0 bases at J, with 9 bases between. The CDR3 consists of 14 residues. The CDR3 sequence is CASSPWGANYGYTF. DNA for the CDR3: TGTGCCAGCAGCCCCTGGGGAGCTAACTATGGCTACACCTTC.

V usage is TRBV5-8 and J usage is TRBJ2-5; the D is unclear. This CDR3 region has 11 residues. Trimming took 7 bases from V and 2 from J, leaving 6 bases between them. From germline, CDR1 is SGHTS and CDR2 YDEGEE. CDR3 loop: CASQPQETQYF. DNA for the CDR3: TGTGCCAGCCAACCTCAAGAGACCCAGTACTTC.

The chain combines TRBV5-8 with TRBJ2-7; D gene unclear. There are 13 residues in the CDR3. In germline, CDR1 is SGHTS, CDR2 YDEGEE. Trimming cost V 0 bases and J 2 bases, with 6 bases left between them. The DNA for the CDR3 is TGTGCCAGCAGCTTGGGGACCCCCTACGAGCAGTACTTC. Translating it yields CASSLGTPYEQYF.

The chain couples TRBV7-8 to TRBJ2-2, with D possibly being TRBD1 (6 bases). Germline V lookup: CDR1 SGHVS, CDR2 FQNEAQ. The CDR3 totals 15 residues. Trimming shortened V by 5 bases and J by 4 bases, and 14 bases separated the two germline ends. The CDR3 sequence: CASSPRQVPTGELFF. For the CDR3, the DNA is TGTGCCAGCAGCCCGAGACAGGTCCCCACCGGGGAGCTGTTTTTT.

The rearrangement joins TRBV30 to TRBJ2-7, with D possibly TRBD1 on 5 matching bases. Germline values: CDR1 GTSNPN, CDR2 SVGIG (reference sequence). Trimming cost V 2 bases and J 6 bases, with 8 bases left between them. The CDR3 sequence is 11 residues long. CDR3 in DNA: TGTGCCTGGAGTAGCAGGGCCGAGCAGTACTTC. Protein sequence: CAWSSRAEQYF.

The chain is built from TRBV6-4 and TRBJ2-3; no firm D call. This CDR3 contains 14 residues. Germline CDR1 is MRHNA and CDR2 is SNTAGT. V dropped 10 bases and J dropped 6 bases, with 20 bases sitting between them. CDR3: CATIDPTDWDTQYF. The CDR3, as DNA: TGTGCCACCATCGACCCCACTGATTGGGATACGCAGTATTTT.

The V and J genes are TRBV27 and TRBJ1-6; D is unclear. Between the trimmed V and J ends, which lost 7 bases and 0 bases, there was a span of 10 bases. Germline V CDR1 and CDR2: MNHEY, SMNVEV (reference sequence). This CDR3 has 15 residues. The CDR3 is CASMSGSSYNSPLHF. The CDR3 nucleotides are TGTGCCAGCATGTCGGGGAGCTCCTATAATTCACCCCTCCACTTT.

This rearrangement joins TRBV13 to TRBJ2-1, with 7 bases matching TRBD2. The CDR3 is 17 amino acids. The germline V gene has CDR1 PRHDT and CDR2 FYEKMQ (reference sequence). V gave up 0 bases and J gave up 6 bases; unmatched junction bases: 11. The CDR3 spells CASSLGRASGGTNEQFF. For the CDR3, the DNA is TGTGCCAGCAGCTTAGGCCGGGCTAGCGGCGGGACCAATGAGCAGTTCTTC.

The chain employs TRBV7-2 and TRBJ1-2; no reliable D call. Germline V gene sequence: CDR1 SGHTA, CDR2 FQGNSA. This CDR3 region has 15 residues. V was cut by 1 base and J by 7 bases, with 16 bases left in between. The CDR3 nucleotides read TGTGCCAGCAGCTTAGTCCAGGTCCAGAGCGGTGGCTACACCTTC. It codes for CASSLVQVQSGGYTF.

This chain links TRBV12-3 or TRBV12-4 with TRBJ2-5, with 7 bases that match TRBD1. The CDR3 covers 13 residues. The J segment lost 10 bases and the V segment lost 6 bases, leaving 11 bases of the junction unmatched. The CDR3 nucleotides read TGTGCCAGCAGACTGGGACAGATAAATGACCAGTACTTC. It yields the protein CASRLGQINDQYF.

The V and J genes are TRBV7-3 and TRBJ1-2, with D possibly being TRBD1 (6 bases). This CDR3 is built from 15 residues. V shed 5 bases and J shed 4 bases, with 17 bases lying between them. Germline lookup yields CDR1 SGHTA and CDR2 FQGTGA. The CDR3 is CASSPTGPGVYGYTF. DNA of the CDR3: TGTGCCAGCAGCCCAACGGGTCCAGGGGTCTATGGCTACACCTTC. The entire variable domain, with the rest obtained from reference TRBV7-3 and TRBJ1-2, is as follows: GAGVSQTPSNKVTEKGKYVELRCDPISGHTALYWYRQSLGQGPEFLIYFQGTGAADDSGLPNDRFFAVRPEGSVSTLKIQRTERGDSAVYLCASSPTGPGVYGYTFGSGTRLTVV.

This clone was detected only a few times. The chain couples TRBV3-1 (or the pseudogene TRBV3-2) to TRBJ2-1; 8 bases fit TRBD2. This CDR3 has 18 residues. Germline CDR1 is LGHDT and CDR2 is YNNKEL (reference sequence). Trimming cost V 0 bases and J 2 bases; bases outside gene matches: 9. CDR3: CASSQDVTGGTTYNEQFF. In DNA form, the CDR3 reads TGTGCCAGCAGCCAAGATGTGACGGGAGGGACCACCTACAATGAGCAGTTCTTC.

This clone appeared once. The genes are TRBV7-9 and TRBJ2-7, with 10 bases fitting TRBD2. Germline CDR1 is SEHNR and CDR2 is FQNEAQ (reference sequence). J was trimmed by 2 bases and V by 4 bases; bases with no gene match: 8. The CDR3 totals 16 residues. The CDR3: CASSSVRTSGTYEQYF. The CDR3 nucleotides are TGTGCCAGCAGCTCTGTTAGGACTAGCGGAACCTACGAGCAGTACTTC.

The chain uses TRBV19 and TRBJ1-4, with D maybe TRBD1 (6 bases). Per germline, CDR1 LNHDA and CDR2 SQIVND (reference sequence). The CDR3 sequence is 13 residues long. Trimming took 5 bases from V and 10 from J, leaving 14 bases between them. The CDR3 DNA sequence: TGTGCCAGTAGTGGACCGGGACATGGAAAACTGTTTTTT. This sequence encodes CASSGPGHGKLFF.

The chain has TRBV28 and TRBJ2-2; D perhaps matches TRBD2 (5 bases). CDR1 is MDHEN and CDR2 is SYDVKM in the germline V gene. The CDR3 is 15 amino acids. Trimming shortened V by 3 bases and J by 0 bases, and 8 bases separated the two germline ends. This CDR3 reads CASSFFGTNTGELFF. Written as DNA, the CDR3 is TGTGCCAGCAGTTTTTTCGGGACGAACACCGGGGAGCTGTTTTTT.

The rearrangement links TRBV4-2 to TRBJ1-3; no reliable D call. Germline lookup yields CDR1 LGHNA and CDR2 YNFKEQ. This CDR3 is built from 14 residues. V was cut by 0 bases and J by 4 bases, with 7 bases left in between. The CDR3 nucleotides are TGTGCCAGCAGCCAAGACGATGTGGGAAACACCATATATTTT. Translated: CASSQDDVGNTIYF.

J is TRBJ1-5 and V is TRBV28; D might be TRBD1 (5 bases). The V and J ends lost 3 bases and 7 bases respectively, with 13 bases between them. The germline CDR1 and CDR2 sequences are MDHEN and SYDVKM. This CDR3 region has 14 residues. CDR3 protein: CASSLVRDGQPQHF. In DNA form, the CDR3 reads TGTGCCAGCAGTTTGGTCAGGGACGGACAGCCCCAGCATTTT.

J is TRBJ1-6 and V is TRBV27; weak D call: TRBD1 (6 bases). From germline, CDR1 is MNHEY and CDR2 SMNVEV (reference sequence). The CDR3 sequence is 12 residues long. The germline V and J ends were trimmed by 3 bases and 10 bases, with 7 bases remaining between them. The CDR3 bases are TGTGCCAGCAGTTTCGGGGGCTCACCCCTCCACTTT. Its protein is CASSFGGSPLHF.

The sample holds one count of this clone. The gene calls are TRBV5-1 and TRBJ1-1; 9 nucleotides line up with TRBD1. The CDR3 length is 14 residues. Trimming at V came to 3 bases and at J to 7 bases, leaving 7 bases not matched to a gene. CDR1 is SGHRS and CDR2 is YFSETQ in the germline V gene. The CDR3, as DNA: TGCGCCAGCAGCTGGAGCCCGGACAGGGGTGAAGCTTTCTTT. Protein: CASSWSPDRGEAFF.

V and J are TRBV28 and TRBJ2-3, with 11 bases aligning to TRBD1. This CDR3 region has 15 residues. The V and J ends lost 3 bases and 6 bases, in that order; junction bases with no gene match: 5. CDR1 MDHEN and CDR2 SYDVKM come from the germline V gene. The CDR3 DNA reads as TGTGCCAGCAGTTTCTCGGACAGGGGGCGGGATACGCAGTATTTT. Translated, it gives CASSFSDRGRDTQYF.

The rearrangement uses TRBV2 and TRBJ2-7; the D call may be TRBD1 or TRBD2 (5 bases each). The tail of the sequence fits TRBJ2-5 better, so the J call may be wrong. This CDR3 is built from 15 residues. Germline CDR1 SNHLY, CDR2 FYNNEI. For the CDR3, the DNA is TGTGCCAGCAGGGGCTTCTGGGACCCACAAGAGACCCAGTACTTC. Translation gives CASRGFWDPQETQYF.

The CDR3, as DNA: TGCGCCAGCAGTTCCGGACTAGCGGGGGCCGGAGAGACCCAGTACTTC. It specifies CASSSGLAGAGETQYF. The genes are TRBV5-1 and TRBJ2-5; 13 bases map to TRBD2. The CDR3 spans 16 residues. CDR1 SGHRS and CDR2 YFSETQ come from the germline V gene. V was pared by 5 bases and J by 4 bases, with 8 bases of the junction left unmatched. The full variable domain, in which reference TRBV5-1 and TRBJ2-5 provide the parts outside the CDR3, is KAGVTQTPRYLIKTRGQQVTLSCSPISGHRSVSWYQQTPGQGLQFLFEYFSETQRNKGNFPGRFSGRQFSNSRSEMNVSTLELGDSALYLCASSSGLAGAGETQYFGPGTRLLVL.

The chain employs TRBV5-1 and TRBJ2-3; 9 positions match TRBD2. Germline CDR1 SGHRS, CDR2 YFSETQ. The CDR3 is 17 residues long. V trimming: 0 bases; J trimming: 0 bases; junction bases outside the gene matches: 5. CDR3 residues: CASSLGWTSVSTDTQYF. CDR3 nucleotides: TGCGCCAGCAGCTTGGGCTGGACTAGCGTAAGCACAGATACGCAGTATTTT.

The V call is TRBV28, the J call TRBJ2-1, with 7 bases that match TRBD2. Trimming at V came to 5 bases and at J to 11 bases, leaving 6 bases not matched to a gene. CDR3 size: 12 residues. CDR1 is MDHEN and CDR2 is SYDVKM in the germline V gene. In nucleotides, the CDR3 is TGTGCCAGCAGTGTTGGACTAGACCAGCAGTTCTTC. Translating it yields CASSVGLDQQFF. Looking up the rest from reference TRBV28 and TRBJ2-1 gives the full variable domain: DVKVTQSSRYLVKRTGEKVFLECVQDMDHENMFWYRQDPGLGLRLIYFSYDVKMKEKGDIPEGYSVSREKKERFSLILESASTNQTSMYLCASSVGLDQQFFGPGTRLTVL.

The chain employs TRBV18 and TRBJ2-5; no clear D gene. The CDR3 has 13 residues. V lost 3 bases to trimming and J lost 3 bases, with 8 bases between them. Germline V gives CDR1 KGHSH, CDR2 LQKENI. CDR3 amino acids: CASSPRLEETQYF. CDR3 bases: TGTGCCAGCTCACCGCGGCTAGAAGAGACCCAGTACTTC.